This T cell receptor (beta chain) was found in a study of cytomegalovirus exposure and HLA in healthy donors. The PCR employed 60 Vbeta primers together with 13 Jbeta primers. Assay used: immunoSEQ multiplex PCR; TCRdb lists only in-frame clones, some missing. The sample consists of some 210,000 clones, about four fifths of them appearing once. This clone has more than one count but fewer than ten. Input material: PBMCs. The TCR originated in a woman between 45 and 65 years old in good health and CMV-seropositive.

DNA for the CDR3: TGTGCCAGTAGTGTCGACAGTTCTAACTATGGCTACACCTTC. Protein sequence: CASSVDSSNYGYTF. The chain recombines TRBV19 with TRBJ1-2, with a possible D match to TRBD1 (5 bases). The V end was cut by 5 bases, the J end by 0 bases, with 10 bases between. In germline, CDR1 is LNHDA, CDR2 SQIVND (reference sequence). The CDR3 spans 14 residues.